The 21 T cell receptor beta chains below all came from one sample that was sequenced in a study of blood T cells in healthy people across ages. A sample-barcoded 5' primer and a J-beta primer mix were used in a second PCR of about 7 to 12 cycles. TCRdb reanalysed the 5' RACE reads using MiXCR and keeps one entry per CDR3 protein. The table shows over 700,000 distinct CDR3 sequences, with roughly 25% occurring only once. The same specimen was also included in a second study, on T cells of mothers and their children.

The sequencing input was blood. Every receptor here comes from a boy younger than 18 in good health.

This clonotype was found a few times. The gene calls are TRBV12-3 or TRBV12-4 and TRBJ2-2; 9 nucleotides match TRBD1. J was trimmed by 4 bases and V by 4 bases; bases with no gene match: 7. The CDR3 consists of 16 residues. CDR3 residues: CASSSRDRASTGELFF. For the CDR3, the DNA is TGTGCCAGCAGTTCCCGGGACAGGGCTAGCACCGGGGAGCTGTTTTTT.

This clonotype appeared a few times. The chain employs TRBV3-1 and TRBJ2-2; 7 bases line up with TRBD2. With 5 bases clipped from V and 1 base from J, the junction kept 10 bases outside the gene matches. This CDR3 has 17 residues. Germline V gene data show CDR1 as LGHDT and CDR2 as YNNKEL (reference sequence). The CDR3 reads CASSSPEAGMNTGELFF. The CDR3 DNA is TGTGCCAGCAGCTCACCTGAAGCGGGGATGAACACCGGGGAGCTGTTTTTT.

This chain connects TRBV6-1 to TRBJ2-6; weak D call: TRBD1 (6 bases). V lost 4 bases, J lost 2 bases, and 12 bases lay in between. CDR1 is MNHNS, CDR2 SASEGT, per germline. CDR3 length: 16 amino acids. Here the CDR3 DNA reads TGTGCCAGCAGTGTCGTTCCAGGGGCTGGGGCCAACGTCCTGACTTTC. Residues: CASSVVPGAGANVLTF.

V usage is TRBV13 and J usage is TRBJ1-4, with D uncertain. Germline CDR1 is PRHDT and CDR2 is FYEKMQ (reference sequence). The CDR3 is made up of 14 amino acids. With 5 bases removed from V and 6 bases from J, the gap between germline ends came to 13 bases. The CDR3 here is CASSLTGRHEKLFF. CDR3 sequence (DNA): TGTGCCAGCAGCCTTACCGGGAGACATGAAAAACTGTTTTTT.

V usage is TRBV7-2 and J usage is TRBJ2-5; D is perhaps TRBD2 (6 bases). Matching the DNA end better, TRBJ2-1 makes the J call doubtful. The CDR3 runs 13 residues. Per the germline V gene, CDR1 is SGHTA and CDR2 is FQGNSA. The CDR3 DNA reads TGTGCCAGCAGCTACACTAGGGAGGATGAGCAGTTCTTC. It encodes CASSYTREDEQFF.

This clonotype has just a few counts. The V call is TRBV5-1, the J call TRBJ2-5, with 7 bases identical to TRBD2. The CDR3 loop spans 15 amino acids. J gave up 1 base and V 5 bases, and 8 bases lay outside the gene matches. Germline CDR1 and CDR2: SGHRS and YFSETQ. CDR3 bases: TGCGCCAGCAGTTACCTCGGGAGGCCCCAAGAGACCCAGTACTTC. Amino acids: CASSYLGRPQETQYF.

This clonotype has just a few counts. The chain recombines TRBV6-5 with TRBJ2-3, with 10 positions matching TRBD2. Per the germline V gene, CDR1 is MNHEY and CDR2 is SVGAGI. V shed 5 bases, J shed 1 base, and the junction held 6 bases outside the gene matches. CDR3 size: 16 residues. CDR3 coding DNA: TGTGCCAGCAGTAGGGCCGGGACTAGCGGCACAGATACGCAGTATTTT. Translation: CASSRAGTSGTDTQYF.

This clonotype has a handful of counts. The genes are TRBV20-1 and TRBJ2-5; either TRBD1 or TRBD2 may fit D (5 bases each). CDR1 DFQATT and CDR2 SNEGSKA come from the germline V gene (reference sequence). V lost 6 bases and J 7 bases, leaving 9 bases between the germline ends. CDR3 length: 10 amino acids. The DNA of the CDR3 is TGCAGTGCGGAGAGGGGGACCCAGTACTTC. This codes for CSAERGTQYF.

There are a few counts of this clonotype. At one boundary the junction diverges from the germline segment, which might be a read error. The V and J genes are TRBV14 and TRBJ2-1; D is ambiguous. Germline loops: CDR1 SGHDN, CDR2 FVKESK. The CDR3 runs to 13 residues. The CDR3 loop is CAGSLDTYNEQFF. The CDR3 DNA sequence: TGTGCCGGCAGCCTAGACACTTACAATGAGCAGTTCTTC.

In its sample, this clonotype was seen once. The J gene is TRBJ2-5, the V gene TRBV7-9; either TRBD1 or TRBD2 may supply D (6 bases each). The CDR3 extends over 14 amino acids. Trimming stripped 1 base from V and 5 bases from J, with 11 bases between. Germline CDR1 is SEHNR and CDR2 is FQNEAQ (reference sequence). CDR3 loop: CASSLEPGAETQYF. CDR3 coding DNA: TGTGCCAGCAGCTTAGAACCGGGGGCGGAGACCCAGTACTTC. The full variable domain, completed using reference TRBV7-9 and TRBJ2-5, is DTGVSQNPRHKITKRGQNVTFRCDPISEHNRLYWYRQTLGQGPEFLTYFQNEAQLEKSRLLSDRFSAERPKGSFSTLEIQRTEQGDSAMYLCASSLEPGAETQYFGPGTRLLVL.

This chain uses TRBV19 with TRBJ2-7; D is possibly TRBD1 (6 bases). The CDR3 is 14 residues long. V lost 6 bases to trimming and J lost 0 bases, with 12 bases between them. The germline CDR1 and CDR2 sequences are LNHDA and SQIVND (reference sequence). In DNA form, the CDR3 reads TGTGCCAGTAGCCTAAGACAGGACTCCTACGAGCAGTACTTC. It specifies CASSLRQDSYEQYF.

V usage is TRBV5-1 and J usage is TRBJ1-1; 10 positions match TRBD1. Germline V gene data show CDR1 as SGHRS and CDR2 as YFSETQ. V dropped 0 bases and J dropped 0; count of bases not matched to a gene: 5. The CDR3 totals 17 residues. CDR3 amino acids: CASSLAGTGAMNTEAFF. The CDR3 DNA sequence: TGCGCCAGCAGCTTGGCTGGGACAGGGGCCATGAACACTGAAGCTTTCTTT.

J is TRBJ1-2 and V is TRBV28, with 9 nucleotides matching TRBD1. The CDR3 has 13 amino acids. The V gene's germline CDR1 is MDHEN and CDR2 SYDVKM. The V segment lost 10 bases and the J segment 2 bases; nucleotides outside the gene matches: 5. CDR3 nucleotide sequence: TGTGCCACCCTTGGACAGGGGAACTATGGCTACACCTTC. Residues: CATLGQGNYGYTF.

This clonotype occurred a few times. The chain carries TRBV4-3 and TRBJ2-3, with 7 bases lining up with TRBD2. CDR1 is LGHNA, CDR2 YSLEER, per germline. CDR3 length: 15 residues. V gave up 0 bases and J gave up 9 bases; unmatched junction bases: 9. CDR3 region: CASSQDRLREVTQYF. CDR3 bases: TGCGCCAGCAGCCAAGATCGTCTCCGGGAGGTCACGCAGTATTTT.

This clonotype has more than one count but fewer than ten. The rearrangement uses TRBV10-1 and TRBJ1-2, with 10 bases that match TRBD1. The CDR3 has 15 amino acids. With V trimmed by 10 bases and J by 0 bases, 8 bases remained unmatched. Per germline, CDR1 WNHNN and CDR2 SYGVQD (reference sequence). The CDR3 region is CANRDRGRPNYGYTF. The DNA of the CDR3 is TGCGCCAACCGGGACAGGGGACGACCTAACTATGGCTACACCTTC.

The chain uses TRBV5-1 and TRBJ1-2; 10 bases are shared with TRBD1. Trimming cost V 0 bases and J 7 bases; bases outside gene matches: 9. The CDR3 has 16 amino acids. Per germline, CDR1 SGHRS and CDR2 YFSETQ. The DNA for the CDR3 is TGCGCCAGCAGCTTGGAAGCGACAGGGGGCGCCGGTGGCTACACCTTC. Amino acid sequence: CASSLEATGGAGGYTF.

This chain joins TRBV11-2 and TRBJ2-1; a weak D match, TRBD2 (6 bases). V was pared by 0 bases and J by 8 bases, with 14 bases between. The CDR3 has 15 residues. Germline V gene sequence: CDR1 SGHAT, CDR2 FQNNGV. CDR3 sequence (DNA): TGTGCCAGCAGCTTAGATGGGGGGAGAGGGGATGAGCAGTTCTTC. This sequence encodes CASSLDGGRGDEQFF. The entire variable domain, with the rest obtained from reference TRBV11-2 and TRBJ2-1, is as follows: EAGVAQSPRYKIIEKRQSVAFWCNPISGHATLYWYQQILGQGPKLLIQFQNNGVVDDSQLPKDRFSAERLKGVDSTLKIQPAKLEDSAVYLCASSLDGGRGDEQFFGPGTRLTVL.

A single count supports this clonotype. The CDR3 region is CASRVDSSSYNEQFF. CDR3 in DNA: TGTGCCAGCAGGGTGGACAGCAGCTCCTACAATGAGCAGTTCTTC. This chain joins TRBV2 and TRBJ2-1; D might be TRBD1 (6 bases). Germline V gene sequence: CDR1 SNHLY, CDR2 FYNNEI. The CDR3 spans 15 residues. V lost 6 bases, J lost 0 bases, and 12 bases lay in between.

With respect to this clonotype: An end of the junction differs from the germline gene, which may be a read error. The chain joins TRBV7-3 to TRBJ2-3, with 8 positions matching TRBD2. This CDR3 is built from 15 residues. Per germline, CDR1 SGHTA and CDR2 FQGTGA. The CDR3 nucleotides read TGTGCCAGCAGCCCAGGACTAGCCCGCACAGGTACGCAGTATTTT. Translating gives CASSPGLARTGTQYF.

This chain joins TRBV27 and TRBJ2-5; no clear D. The DNA end lines up better with TRBJ2-7; the J call may be wrong. The CDR3 runs 15 residues. The germline V gene has CDR1 MNHEY and CDR2 SMNVEV (reference sequence). CDR3 region: CASSWEGTSSYEQYF. CDR3 coding DNA: TGTGCCAGCAGTTGGGAAGGAACGAGCTCCTACGAGCAGTACTTC.

This clonotype was picked up a small number of times. The genes are TRBV3-1 and TRBJ2-2; D ambiguous. From germline, CDR1 is LGHDT and CDR2 YNNKEL (reference sequence). Deletions cut 1 base from V and 7 bases from J, with 7 bases between. This CDR3 region has 13 residues. DNA for the CDR3: TGTGCCAGCAGCCAAGTGGTTCACGGGGAGCTGTTTTTT. Residues: CASSQVVHGELFF.